The present T cell receptor (beta chain) was sequenced within a study of cytomegalovirus exposure and HLA in healthy donors. Amplification used 60 Vbeta primers and 13 Jbeta primers. Produced via immunoSEQ multiplex PCR; TCRdb's table is partial and in-frame only. The listing contains 150,000 or so clones. The CDR3 runs to 14 residues. Looked up from germline, CDR1 is SGHRS and CDR2 is YFSETQ. V lost 5 bases to trimming and J lost 2 bases, with 14 bases between them. Sequenced sample: PBMCs. This receptor was identified in a woman aged 50 to 60 in good health and CMV-seronegative. This chain joins TRBV5-1 and TRBJ2-7; D perhaps matches TRBD1 (6 bases). CDR3 sequence reads: CASRVTGSAYEQYF. CDR3 DNA: TGCGCCAGCAGGGTGACAGGATCCGCCTACGAGCAGTACTTC.